Listed below are T cell receptor beta chains from one sample, sequenced in a study of response to subunit inactivated influenza vaccine. TCRdb reprocessed the RT-PCR reads via MiXCR and lists one record per CDR3 protein. This table holds 490,000 or so distinct CDR3 sequences, roughly 8.2% found once. The source material was PBMCs from blood, sampled 23 to 25 months after vaccination. These receptors all stem from a man aged 45 to 70 who received an inactivated influenza vaccine. CDR3s include the opening cysteine and the closing phenylalanine or tryptophan. A D gene is named only where the DNA matches it firmly. Not all rows give a size; the values are once, few, many and, for expanded clones, a class.

TRBV10-2	TRBJ2-3	many	TRBD1	TGCGCCAGCAGCCCGACAGGGTTAGATACGCAGTATTTT	CASSPTGLDTQYF
TRBV10-2	TRBJ2-3	many	TRBD2	TGCGCCAGCAGTGAGGCTAGCGGTCCCGGTAATACGCAGTATTTT	CASSEASGPGNTQYF
TRBV20-1	TRBJ2-7	NA	TRBD2	TGCAGTGCTAGTCTTCACACTAGCGGGAGCGGGTACGAGCAGTACTTC	CSASLHTSGSGYEQYF
TRBV6-5	TRBJ1-3	NA	NA	TGTGCCAGCAGTTACTTGGTGGGGTCTGGAAACACCATATATTTT	CASSYLVGSGNTIYF
TRBV28	TRBJ1-5	NA	TRBD1	TGTGCCAGCAGACACGGCGACAGGGTCAATCAGCCCCAGCATTTT	CASRHGDRVNQPQHF
TRBV15	TRBJ1-2	many	NA	TGTGCCACCAGCAGCATCAACCTTAGCGGCTACACCTTC	CATSSINLSGYTF
TRBV4-3	TRBJ1-5	few	NA	TGCGCCAGCAGCCAAGATTACTCGGGTCGTCAGCCCCAGCATTTT	CASSQDYSGRQPQHF
TRBV11-2	TRBJ2-2	NA	NA	TGTGCCAGCAGCTTCACGGAGAACACCGGGGAGCTGTTTTTT	CASSFTENTGELFF
TRBV12-3/TRBV12-4	TRBJ1-5	many	NA	TGTGCCAGCAGCCGGGGCAGATATCAGCCCCAGCATTTT	CASSRGRYQPQHF
TRBV12-3/TRBV12-4	TRBJ2-7	many	TRBD1	TGTGCCAGCAGTTTGGTGGACAGGGATTACTACGAGCAGTACTTC	CASSLVDRDYYEQYF
TRBV28	TRBJ2-1	few	TRBD2	TGTGCCAGCAGTTTAGGGGGGTGGGGACTAGCGGTCTACAATGAGCAGTTCTTC	CASSLGGWGLAVYNEQFF
TRBV6-1	TRBJ2-3	NA	TRBD2	TGTGCCAGCAGTATAGCGGGAGCTAGCACAGATACGCAGTATTTT	CASSIAGASTDTQYF
TRBV20-1	TRBJ2-3	NA	TRBD1	TGCAGTGCTAGAAAGGGGGCAAGGGCAGATACGCAGTATTTT	CSARKGARADTQYF
TRBV5-1	TRBJ2-5	many	TRBD1	TGCGCCAGCAGCTTGGAACAGGGGGTCCAAGAGACCCAGTACTTC	CASSLEQGVQETQYF
TRBV20-1	TRBJ2-7	few	TRBD2	TGCAGTGCTAGAGTAGGTCGGGGGGTCGCCTACGAGCAGTACTTC	CSARVGRGVAYEQYF
TRBV5-1	TRBJ2-5	many	NA	TGCGCCAGCAGCTTGTCCCGACCCGAGAAGACCCAGTACTTC	CASSLSRPEKTQYF
TRBV12-3/TRBV12-4	TRBJ1-5	few	NA	TGTGCCAGCAGTTCAACAGGGTACAATCAGCCCCAGCATTTT	CASSSTGYNQPQHF
TRBV20-1	TRBJ2-2	few	NA	TGCAGTGCTAGGGACCCGCTGAACACCGGGGAGCTGTTTTTT	CSARDPLNTGELFF
TRBV7-9	TRBJ1-2	NA	NA	TGTGCCAGCAGTTACTCGACCCCCGAAAGGGGCTACACCTTC	CASSYSTPERGYTF
TRBV7-8	TRBJ2-5	NA	TRBD2	TGTGCCAGCAGCCGGAGCCGACTAGCGGGGGGTAGGGAGACCCAGTACTTC	CASSRSRLAGGRETQYF
TRBV29-1	TRBJ1-1	few	NA	TGCAGCGTTGCCCTACAGCTGAACACTGAAGCTTTCTTT	CSVALQLNTEAFF
TRBV7-9	TRBJ2-5	many	TRBD1	TGTGCCAGCAGCCTCCAGGGGGCCGGGGAGACCCAGTACTTC	CASSLQGAGETQYF
TRBV11-2	TRBJ2-1	few	NA	TGTGCCAGCAGCTATGGACCCGACCTTGAGCAGTTCTTC	CASSYGPDLEQFF
TRBV11-2	TRBJ2-1	few	TRBD2	TGTGCCAGCAGCTTAGGGGCTAGCGGGCTAAATGAGCAGTTCTTC	CASSLGASGLNEQFF
TRBV10-3	TRBJ2-3	NA	NA	TGTGCCATCAGTGATCGGGATACGCAGTATTTT	CAISDRDTQYF
TRBV15	TRBJ2-1	few	NA	TGTGCCACCAGCAGGGCACTAGTCCATGAGCAGTTCTTC	CATSRALVHEQFF
TRBV12-3/TRBV12-4	TRBJ2-7	few	TRBD1	TGTGCCAGCAGCCCACTCACCGGGACAGGGGAACTCGAGCAGTACTTC	CASSPLTGTGELEQYF
TRBV5-1	TRBJ2-5	few	NA	TGCGCCAGCAGATCGGGGTCGGTGGGAAAAGAGACCCAGTACTTC	CASRSGSVGKETQYF
TRBV6-5	TRBJ2-2	many	NA	TGTGCCAGCAGTTACTCGTGGGGGACCGGGGAGCTGTTTTTT	CASSYSWGTGELFF
TRBV10-3	TRBJ2-5	many	NA	TGTGCCATCAGTGAACTAGCTGAGACCCAGTACTTC	CAISELAETQYF
TRBV20-1	TRBJ1-1	many	NA	TGCAGTGCTTCTGGGAACACTGAAGCTTTCTTT	CSASGNTEAFF
TRBV12-3/TRBV12-4	TRBJ2-5	once	TRBD1	TGTGCCAGCAGTACACAGGGGAAAGAGACCCAGTACTTC	CASSTQGKETQYF
TRBV29-1	TRBJ2-7	many	TRBD1	TGCAGCGTTCCCGCCGGGACAGGGGGCTACGAGCAGTACTTC	CSVPAGTGGYEQYF
TRBV27	TRBJ2-5	few	TRBD1	TGTGCCAGCAGTCCTGCCGGGGACAGGAAGGGGACCCAGTACTTC	CASSPAGDRKGTQYF
TRBV12-3/TRBV12-4	TRBJ2-1	NA	NA	TGTGCCAGCAGTCCCCGGGAGAGCCAAGGAAATGAGCAGTTCTTC	CASSPRESQGNEQFF
TRBV20-1	TRBJ2-3	NA	TRBD2	TGCAGTGCTAGAGATACTTTATGGACTAGCGGGGGGGGCACAGATACGCAGTATTTT	CSARDTLWTSGGGTDTQYF
TRBV30	TRBJ2-6	NA	NA	TGTGCCTGGATGGCGGCTGGGGCCAACGTCCTGACTTTC	CAWMAAGANVLTF